This T cell receptor beta chain was observed in a study of cytomegalovirus exposure and HLA in healthy donors. CDR1 and CDR2 from the germline V gene are SGHDT and YYEEEE. This CDR3 contains 18 residues. Trimming removed 2 bases from V and 3 bases from J; junction bases left unmatched: 13. Notes on the study in general: Researchers catalogued under 200 TCR beta chains as cytomegalovirus-associated.

The primer mix had 60 Vbeta and 13 Jbeta primers. The assay was immunoSEQ multiplex PCR, and TCRdb's table has in-frame clones only and misses some. The table includes about 98,000 clones, around 67% detected once. As to this clone: Its matching antigen is unknown.

This sequence originates from a male donor in good health and CMV-seronegative. The chain couples TRBV5-6 to TRBJ2-3; 9 bases are a match to TRBD2. Sequences were obtained from PBMCs. CDR3 nucleotide sequence: TGTGCCAGCAGCTTATGGGCGGGAGGGCGATGGGGAACAGATACGCAGTATTTT. This codes for CASSLWAGGRWGTDTQYF.